The present T cell receptor beta chain was sequenced within a study of blood T cells in healthy people across ages. This clonotype was counted at least ten times. A second PCR of about 6 to 12 cycles used a sample-barcoded 5' primer and a J-beta primer mix. TCRdb used MiXCR to reprocess the 5' RACE reads, holding one entry per CDR3 protein. The table has some 900,000 distinct CDR3 sequences, roughly 26% seen once; the top ten hold roughly 17%. The sequenced material came from blood. The receptor was derived from a woman of 80 years or more in good health.

CDR3: CASSQVVTGNSRTQYF. CDR3 DNA sequence: TGCGCCAGCAGCCAAGTCGTGACAGGGAACTCGAGGACCCAGTACTTC. The chain couples TRBV4-3 to TRBJ2-5; 7 bases map to TRBD1. Germline-derived CDR1 and CDR2 are LGHNA and YSLEER. Unmatched junction bases numbered 12, after V lost 1 base and J lost 7 bases. The CDR3 sequence is 16 residues long.